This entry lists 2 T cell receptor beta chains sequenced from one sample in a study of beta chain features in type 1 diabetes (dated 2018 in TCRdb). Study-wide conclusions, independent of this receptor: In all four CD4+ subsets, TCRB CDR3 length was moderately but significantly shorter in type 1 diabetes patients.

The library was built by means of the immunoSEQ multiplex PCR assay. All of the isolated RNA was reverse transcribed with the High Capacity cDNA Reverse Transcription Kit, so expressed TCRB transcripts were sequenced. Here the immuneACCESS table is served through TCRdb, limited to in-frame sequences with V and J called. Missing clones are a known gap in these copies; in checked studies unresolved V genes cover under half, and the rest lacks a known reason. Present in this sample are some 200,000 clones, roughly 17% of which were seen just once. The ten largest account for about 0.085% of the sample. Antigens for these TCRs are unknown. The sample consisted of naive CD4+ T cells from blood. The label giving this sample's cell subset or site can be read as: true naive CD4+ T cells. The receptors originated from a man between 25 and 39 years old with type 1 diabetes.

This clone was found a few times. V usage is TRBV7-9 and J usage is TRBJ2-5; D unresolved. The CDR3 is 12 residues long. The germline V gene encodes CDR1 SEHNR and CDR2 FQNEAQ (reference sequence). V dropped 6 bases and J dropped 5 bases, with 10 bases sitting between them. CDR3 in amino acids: CASRRNDETQYF. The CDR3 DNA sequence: TGTGCCAGCAGGAGGAACGACGAGACCCAGTACTTC.

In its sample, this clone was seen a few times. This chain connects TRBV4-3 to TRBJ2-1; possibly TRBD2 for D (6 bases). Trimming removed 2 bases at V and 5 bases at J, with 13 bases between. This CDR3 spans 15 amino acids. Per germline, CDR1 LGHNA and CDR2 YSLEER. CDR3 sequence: CASSQSIGLNNEQFF. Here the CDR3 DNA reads TGCGCCAGCAGCCAATCGATTGGACTAAACAATGAGCAGTTCTTC.